Below are 21 T cell receptor beta chains sequenced from a single sample in a study of blood T cell repertoires in COVID-19. The protocol was immunoSEQ multiplex PCR, while the TCRdb copy is restricted to in-frame clones and leaves out a portion. The top ten hold less than 8% of the sample, which has about 110,000 clones, roughly 84% seen once. The sequencing input was peripheral blood. These receptors were obtained from a woman between 50 and 59 years old with acute or convalescent COVID-19.

This clone was counted once. The junction departs from germline at one end; a sequencing error may be responsible. This chain uses TRBV7-2 with TRBJ1-5; 9 positions match TRBD1. This CDR3 has 15 amino acids. In germline, CDR1 is SGHTA, CDR2 FQGNSA. CDR3 nucleotides: TGTGCCGGCAGCTTAGTGGGACAGGGCGGTCAGCCCCAGCATTTT. This codes for CAGSLVGQGGQPQHF.

The V call is TRBV5-1, the J call TRBJ2-2; no clear D. CDR3 length: 13 residues. Germline values: CDR1 SGHRS, CDR2 YFSETQ. V was clipped by 4 bases and J by 1 base, with 5 bases between them. As DNA, the CDR3 is TGCGCCAGCAGCAATCAGAACACCGGGGAGCTGTTTTTT. Encoded protein: CASSNQNTGELFF.

V gene TRBV5-1 combines with J gene TRBJ2-3; D perhaps matches TRBD2 (5 bases). There are 14 residues in the CDR3. V lost 2 bases, J lost 6 bases, and 13 bases lay in between. Germline CDR1 reads SGHRS; CDR2 reads YFSETQ. In DNA, the CDR3 is TGCGCCAGCAGCTTAATCGGGATGGGGGATACGCAGTATTTT. Amino acids: CASSLIGMGDTQYF.

This chain joins TRBV6-6 and TRBJ1-2; TRBD1 matches at 9 bases. The CDR3 is made up of 16 amino acids. Germline V lookup: CDR1 MNHNY, CDR2 SVGAGI (reference sequence). V dropped 2 bases and J dropped 2; count of bases not matched to a gene: 6. The CDR3 nucleotides read TGTGCCAGCAGTTACGGATGGGACAGGGAGAACTATGGCTACACCTTC. Amino acid sequence: CASSYGWDRENYGYTF.

V is TRBV2 and J is TRBJ1-2; D is unclear. The CDR3 spans 12 residues. From germline, CDR1 is SNHLY and CDR2 FYNNEI. The V gene lost 2 bases and the J gene lost 5 bases, with 6 bases spanning the gap. The CDR3 region is CASSESGYGYTF. The CDR3 nucleotides are TGTGCCAGCAGTGAATCCGGGTATGGCTACACCTTC.

The chain employs TRBV5-1 and TRBJ1-1; D not certain. The CDR3 consists of 14 residues. Per germline, CDR1 SGHRS and CDR2 YFSETQ. Trimming pared 0 bases from V and 4 bases from J, leaving 10 bases between. For the CDR3, the DNA is TGCGCCAGCAGCTTGGGACTGACTCTCACTGAAGCTTTCTTT. Translated: CASSLGLTLTEAFF.

The chain uses TRBV5-1 and TRBJ2-3; D might be TRBD2 (6 bases). Trimming left V 2 bases short and J 6 bases short, with 10 bases between. This CDR3 contains 13 residues. Germline CDR1 reads SGHRS; CDR2 reads YFSETQ. CDR3 region: CASSFWGRDTQYF. The DNA for the CDR3 is TGCGCCAGCAGCTTTTGGGGGAGGGATACGCAGTATTTT.

The gene calls are TRBV27 and TRBJ1-5; 10 bases agree with TRBD1. CDR3 length: 16 residues. Germline CDR1 MNHEY, CDR2 SMNVEV (reference sequence). Trimming took 7 bases from V and 2 from J; bases not matched to a gene: 8. Here the CDR3 reads CASTYRGTGGNQPQHF. The DNA for the CDR3 is TGTGCCAGCACCTACCGAGGGACAGGGGGCAATCAGCCCCAGCATTTT.

The chain uses TRBV6-1 and TRBJ2-2; no firm D call. CDR3 length: 11 amino acids. In germline, CDR1 is MNHNS, CDR2 SASEGT. Trimming cost V 8 bases and J 6 bases, with 7 bases left between them. The CDR3 DNA reads as TGTGCCAGCTCACGGTCCGGGGAGCTGTTTTTT. As protein: CASSRSGELFF.

The J gene is TRBJ1-2, the V gene TRBV6-5; TRBD1 might be the D (6 bases). Germline loops: CDR1 MNHEY, CDR2 SVGAGI. CDR3 size: 14 residues. The V and J ends lost 8 bases and 1 base respectively, with 14 bases between them. The CDR3 bases are TGTGCCAGCCGGGGACACCTCAATAACTATGGCTACACCTTC. This translates into CASRGHLNNYGYTF.

The genes are TRBV19 and TRBJ1-3, with D tentatively TRBD1 (5 bases). CDR3 size: 13 residues. V lost 5 bases and J 7 bases, leaving 12 bases between the germline ends. CDR1 LNHDA and CDR2 SQIVND come from the germline V gene (reference sequence). In nucleotides, the CDR3 is TGTGCCAGTAGTGTGGGGCTTAGGAACACCATATATTTT. Translation: CASSVGLRNTIYF. Filled out from reference TRBV19 and TRBJ1-3, the complete variable domain reads DGGITQSPKYLFRKEGQNVTLSCEQNLNHDAMYWYRQDPGQGLRLIYYSQIVNDFQKGDIAEGYSVSREKKESFPLTVTSAQKNPTAFYLCASSVGLRNTIYFGEGSWLTVV.

V is TRBV5-1 and J is TRBJ1-5, with D unclear. The CDR3 runs to 13 residues. V was trimmed by 5 bases and J by 5 bases, leaving 11 bases between them. Looked up from germline, CDR1 is SGHRS and CDR2 is YFSETQ. The CDR3 sequence is CASSFRGDQPQHF. The CDR3 coding sequence is TGCGCCAGCAGTTTTCGGGGAGATCAGCCCCAGCATTTT.

This clone has only one observation. The chain has TRBV19 and TRBJ1-5; D may be TRBD1 (5 bases). The V end was cut by 1 base, the J end by 1 base, with 11 bases between. This CDR3 comprises 16 residues. CDR1 LNHDA and CDR2 SQIVND come from the germline V gene (reference sequence). The CDR3 DNA sequence: TGTGCCAGTAGTATAGTAGGAGGGGTCAGCAATCAGCCCCAGCATTTT. Translation gives CASSIVGGVSNQPQHF.

The chain joins TRBV5-5 to TRBJ2-1, with D perhaps matching TRBD2 (5 bases). V was pared by 2 bases and J by 3 bases, with 6 bases between. CDR1 SGHKS and CDR2 YYEKEE come from the germline V gene (reference sequence). The CDR3 is 13 residues long. CDR3 nucleotides: TGTGCCAGCAGCTTTCGGGACTACAATGAGCAGTTCTTC. Protein sequence: CASSFRDYNEQFF. Together with reference TRBV5-5 and TRBJ2-1, the CDR3 gives the full variable domain: DAGVTQSPTHLIKTRGQQVTLRCSPISGHKSVSWYQQVLGQGPQFIFQYYEKEERGRGNFPDRFSARQFPNYSSELNVNALLLGDSALYLCASSFRDYNEQFFGPGTRLTVL.

This clone was counted a few times. V and J are TRBV18 and TRBJ1-1; no clear D gene. The germline gives CDR1 KGHSH, CDR2 LQKENI. The CDR3 extends over 14 amino acids. Between the trimmed V and J ends, which lost 3 bases and 9 bases, there was a span of 17 bases. CDR3 DNA sequence: TGTGCCAGCTCACCGCCCGCGGCAGCCCTGCAAGCTTTCTTT. It specifies CASSPPAAALQAFF.

V usage is TRBV3-1 (or the pseudogene TRBV3-2) and J usage is TRBJ2-7; tentatively, D is TRBD1 (5 bases). This CDR3 is 13 amino acids long. Germline lookup yields CDR1 LGHDT and CDR2 YNNKEL (reference sequence). The ends were cut back, 2 bases at V and 7 bases at J, with 12 bases in the middle. DNA for the CDR3: TGTGCCAGCAGCCAAAACCCAGGGTTGGAGCAGTACTTC. Protein product: CASSQNPGLEQYF.

The rearrangement joins TRBV5-8 to TRBJ2-2; D ambiguous. The CDR3 has 18 residues. The V gene lost 4 bases and the J gene lost 1 base, with 20 bases spanning the gap. Germline V gives CDR1 SGHTS, CDR2 YDEGEE. The CDR3 DNA follows: TGTGCCAGCAGCCCCAGCCAGAGGCGAAGGATGAACACCGGGGAGCTGTTTTTT. Translated, it gives CASSPSQRRRMNTGELFF.

CDR3 sequence (DNA): TGTGCCAGCAGCGTCACAACTAGGCGCGGCGCAGATACGCAGTATTTT. Encoded protein: CASSVTTRRGADTQYF. V is TRBV9 and J is TRBJ2-3, with a weak D call TRBD2 (5 bases). The ends were cut back, 2 bases at V and 4 bases at J, with 17 bases in the middle. Germline CDR1 reads SGDLS; CDR2 reads YYNGEE. The CDR3 contains 16 residues.

The J gene is TRBJ2-7, the V gene TRBV6-5, with TRBD1 identical over 9 bases. The V and J ends lost 9 bases and 1 base, in that order; junction bases with no gene match: 10. The CDR3 covers 15 residues. Per the germline V gene, CDR1 is MNHEY and CDR2 is SVGAGI. The CDR3 loop reads CASKPGQGVSYEQYF. For the CDR3, the DNA is TGTGCCAGTAAACCGGGACAGGGAGTTTCCTACGAGCAGTACTTC.

The chain carries TRBV9 and TRBJ2-3, with 10 bases aligning to TRBD2. In germline, CDR1 is SGDLS, CDR2 YYNGEE. This CDR3 has 16 amino acids. Germline trimming cut 0 bases from V and 3 bases from J; bases unmatched to any gene: 4. The CDR3 spells CASSVDQRGGTDTQYF. The DNA of the CDR3 is TGTGCCAGCAGCGTAGACCAGCGGGGGGGTACAGATACGCAGTATTTT.

This chain uses TRBV5-4 with TRBJ1-2; 9 bases are a match to TRBD1. Looked up from germline, CDR1 is SGHNT and CDR2 is YYREEE (reference sequence). CDR3 length: 15 amino acids. V dropped 4 bases and J dropped 1; count of bases not matched to a gene: 5. The CDR3 sequence is CASSVGTGSNYGYTF. The CDR3 DNA sequence: TGTGCCAGCAGCGTCGGGACAGGGAGTAACTATGGCTACACCTTC.